This passage covers 14 T cell receptor beta chains from one sample sequenced in a study of T cell responses to AZD1222 COVID-19 vaccine. TCRdb's table, derived via immunoSEQ multiplex PCR, lists solely in-frame clones and lacks some. The profile shows 130,000 or so clones, 85% to 95% of them singletons. Sample: peripheral blood, taken on day 0 of MenACWY control vaccination. These receptor sequences come from an adult in good health.

The V call is TRBV9, the J call TRBJ1-2; TRBD1 might be the D (6 bases). The CDR3 is made up of 15 amino acids. V was pared by 3 bases and J by 4 bases, with 16 bases between. Germline CDR1 and CDR2: SGDLS and YYNGEE. In DNA form, the CDR3 reads TGTGCCAGCAGCGGTGATGGGGGGCTGAGCTATGGCTACACCTTC. Protein: CASSGDGGLSYGYTF.

This clone has only one observation. The J gene is TRBJ1-1, the V gene TRBV18, with TRBD1 identical over 9 bases. Unmatched junction bases numbered 6, after V lost 3 bases and J lost 4 bases. The CDR3 runs 15 residues. The V gene's germline CDR1 is KGHSH and CDR2 LQKENI. In nucleotides, the CDR3 is TGTGCCAGCTCACCCCCACAGGGGGCGGTCACTGAAGCTTTCTTT. Protein: CASSPPQGAVTEAFF.

This chain joins TRBV5-3 and TRBJ1-2; D uncertain. TRBV5-3 is placed among ORFs of uncertain function. V was cut by 2 bases and J by 4 bases, with 18 bases left in between. CDR3 length equals 16 residues. CDR3 sequence: CARSFTFGGQTYGYTF. Here the CDR3 DNA reads TGTGCCAGAAGCTTTACGTTTGGAGGGCAGACCTATGGCTACACCTTC.

V gene TRBV9 combines with J gene TRBJ1-3, with D possibly being TRBD1 (6 bases). The CDR3 contains 16 residues. Looked up from germline, CDR1 is SGDLS and CDR2 is YYNGEE. V was pared by 2 bases and J by 1 base, with 13 bases between. CDR3 nucleotides: TGTGCCAGCAGCGTCGGTTCGGGGGCTTCTGGAAACACCATATATTTT. Protein product: CASSVGSGASGNTIYF.

This chain connects TRBV2 to TRBJ2-1, with D hard to call. The CDR3 is 15 residues long. Trimming left V 0 bases short and J 3 bases short, with 9 bases between. Germline V gene sequence: CDR1 SNHLY, CDR2 FYNNEI. CDR3 DNA: TGTGCCAGCAGTGAAGCCCCGCCTGTCTACAATGAGCAGTTCTTC. It codes for CASSEAPPVYNEQFF. Full variable domain (rest looked up from reference TRBV2 and TRBJ2-1): EPEVTQTPSHQVTQMGQEVILRCVPISNHLYFYWYRQILGQKVEFLVSFYNNEISEKSEIFDDQFSVERPDGSNFTLKIRSTKLEDSAMYFCASSEAPPVYNEQFFGPGTRLTVL.

This rearrangement joins TRBV6-5 to TRBJ2-3, with D tentatively TRBD1 (6 bases). The V gene lost 11 bases and the J gene lost 4 bases, with 19 bases spanning the gap. The germline V gene has CDR1 MNHEY and CDR2 SVGAGI. This CDR3 comprises 14 residues. The CDR3 region is CACTGSVVSDTQYF. The CDR3 nucleotides are TGTGCCTGCACAGGGTCGGTGGTGTCAGATACGCAGTATTTT.

The J gene is TRBJ1-1, the V gene TRBV15; D is uncertain. CDR1 is LNHNV, CDR2 YYDKDF, per germline (reference sequence). V lost 1 base and J lost 0, with 9 bases in between. CDR3 length: 15 residues. CDR3 nucleotide sequence: TGTGCCACCAGCAGAGTGCCCACCCTGAACACTGAAGCTTTCTTT. This codes for CATSRVPTLNTEAFF.

This chain connects TRBV10-3 to TRBJ2-7; TRBD1 might be the D (5 bases). The V gene's germline CDR1 is ENHRY and CDR2 SYGVKD. With 8 bases removed from V and 2 bases from J, the gap between germline ends came to 13 bases. This CDR3 region has 13 residues. CDR3 in amino acids: CAIRTRAAYEQYF. CDR3 DNA: TGTGCCATCCGGACCAGGGCGGCCTACGAGCAGTACTTC.

This sequence joins TRBV12-3 or TRBV12-4 and TRBJ1-2, with D perhaps TRBD1 (6 bases). The ends were cut back, 3 bases at V and 8 bases at J, with 10 bases in the middle. CDR3 length equals 12 residues. The CDR3 DNA is TGTGCCAGCAGTTTTCCAGGGGTCGGCTACACCTTC. It encodes CASSFPGVGYTF.

The rearrangement links TRBV5-4 to TRBJ2-7; 12 bases align to TRBD2. This CDR3 is built from 16 residues. The J segment lost 3 bases and the V segment lost 4 bases, leaving 8 bases of the junction unmatched. The germline gives CDR1 SGHNT, CDR2 YYREEE (reference sequence). CDR3 amino acids: CASSLTPGLAGYEQYF. The CDR3 coding sequence is TGTGCCAGCAGCCTTACTCCGGGACTAGCGGGCTACGAGCAGTACTTC.

The chain uses TRBV6-1 and TRBJ2-2, with D possibly TRBD2 on 5 matching bases. Germline V gives CDR1 MNHNS, CDR2 SASEGT. CDR3 length equals 16 residues. Trimming cost V 4 bases and J 5 bases, with 17 bases left between them. CDR3 nucleotide sequence: TGTGCCAGCAGTGCAGCGGAAGGTTTGGGGACCGGGGAGCTGTTTTTT. Translated: CASSAAEGLGTGELFF.

This chain connects TRBV5-1 to TRBJ2-5; TRBD2 aligns across 12 bases. The CDR3 sequence is 15 residues long. Germline V gene data show CDR1 as SGHRS and CDR2 as YFSETQ. J was trimmed by 3 bases and V by 0 bases; bases with no gene match: 0. CDR3 sequence (DNA): TGCGCCAGCAGCTTGGGGACTAGCGGGGAAGAGACCCAGTACTTC. This encodes CASSLGTSGEETQYF.

The CDR3 region has the DNA TGTGCCAGCAGTCGGTACAGGGGCACCTACGAGCAGTACTTC. It codes for CASSRYRGTYEQYF. The chain carries TRBV27 and TRBJ2-7, with 7 bases identical to TRBD1. The CDR3 extends over 14 amino acids. Per the germline V gene, CDR1 is MNHEY and CDR2 is SMNVEV (reference sequence). The V gene end was trimmed by 5 bases and the J gene end by 2 bases; junction bases not matched to a gene: 6.

V is TRBV5-4 and J is TRBJ2-5; D is ambiguous. This CDR3 contains 13 residues. V was trimmed by 0 bases and J by 2 bases, leaving 5 bases between them. Germline loops: CDR1 SGHNT, CDR2 YYREEE (reference sequence). The CDR3, as DNA: TGTGCCAGCAGCTTGGGTAGTCAAGAGACCCAGTACTTC. Protein product: CASSLGSQETQYF.